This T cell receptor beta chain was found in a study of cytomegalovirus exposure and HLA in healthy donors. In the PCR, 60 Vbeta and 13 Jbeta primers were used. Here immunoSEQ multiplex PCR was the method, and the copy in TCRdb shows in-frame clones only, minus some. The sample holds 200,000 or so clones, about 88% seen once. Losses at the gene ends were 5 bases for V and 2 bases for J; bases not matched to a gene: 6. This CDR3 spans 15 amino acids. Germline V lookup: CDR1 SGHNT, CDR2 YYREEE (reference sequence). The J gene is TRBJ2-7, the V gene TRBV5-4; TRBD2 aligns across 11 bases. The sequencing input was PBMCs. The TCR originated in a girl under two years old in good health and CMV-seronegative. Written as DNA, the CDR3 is TGTGCCAGCAGGGTAGCGGGGGGGAAAACCTACGAGCAGTACTTC. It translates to CASRVAGGKTYEQYF.